The subject of this entry is one T cell receptor beta chain. These data come from a study of cytomegalovirus exposure and HLA in healthy donors. This CDR3 comprises 18 residues. Germline CDR1 is SGHDT and CDR2 is YYEEEE. The V end lost 0 bases, the J end lost 2 bases, and 20 bases lay between the germline ends. Primers: 60 Vbeta forward and 13 Jbeta reverse. Clones were sequenced by immunoSEQ multiplex PCR, and TCRdb holds only the in-frame ones, with some missing. The sample yields more than 140,000 clones, around 80% seen once. The rearrangement uses TRBV5-6 and TRBJ2-5; the D gene is possibly TRBD2 (6 bases). The origin of this receptor is a middle-aged woman in good health and CMV-seronegative. Source material: PBMCs. CDR3 in DNA: TGTGCCAGCAGCTTGGTAAGGGGAGCGGGTCGAGTGCAAGAGACCCAGTACTTC. Its protein is CASSLVRGAGRVQETQYF.